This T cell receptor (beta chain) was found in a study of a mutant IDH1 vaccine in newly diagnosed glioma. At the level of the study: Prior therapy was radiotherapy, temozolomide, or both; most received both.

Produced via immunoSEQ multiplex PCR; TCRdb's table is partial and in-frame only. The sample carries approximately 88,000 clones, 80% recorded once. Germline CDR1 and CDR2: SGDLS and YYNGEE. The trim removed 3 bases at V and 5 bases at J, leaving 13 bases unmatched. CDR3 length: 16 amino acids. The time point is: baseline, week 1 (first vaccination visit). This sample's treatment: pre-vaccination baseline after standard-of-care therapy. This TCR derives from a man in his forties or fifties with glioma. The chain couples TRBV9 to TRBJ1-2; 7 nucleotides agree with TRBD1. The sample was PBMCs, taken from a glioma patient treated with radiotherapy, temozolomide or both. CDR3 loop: CASSARNRGRNYGYTF. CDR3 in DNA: TGTGCCAGCAGCGCCCGAAACAGGGGACGCAATTATGGCTACACCTTC.